Listed below are T cell receptor beta chains from one sample, sequenced in a study of blood T cell repertoires in COVID-19. Clones were sequenced by immunoSEQ multiplex PCR, and TCRdb holds only the in-frame ones, with some missing. The sample lists approximately 170,000 clones, roughly nine tenths occurring once. Sequenced sample: peripheral blood. The receptors here all came from a woman between 70 and 85 years old with acute or convalescent COVID-19. Each CDR3 is given with its conserved first and last residue. Each record gives: J gene, clone size, D gene, V gene, CDR3 protein, CDR3 DNA. A D gene is named only where the DNA matches it firmly. Not every row has a clone size; where given, it reads once, few, many or a size class.

TRBJ1-2 | few | . | TRBV19 | CASSISVGGRYYGYTF | TGTGCCAGTAGTATATCGGTTGGGGGCAGATACTATGGCTACACCTTC
TRBJ1-2 | . | . | TRBV24-1 | CATSGGGFEGMDYGYTF | TGTGCCACCAGCGGCGGGGGTTTCGAGGGGATGGACTATGGCTACACCTTC
TRBJ1-1 | few | . | TRBV6-5 | CASSYRVHGGTEAFF | TGTGCCAGCAGTTACCGCGTCCACGGGGGAACTGAAGCTTTCTTT
TRBJ2-2 | . | TRBD2 | TRBV10-3 | CAISVSSGGAAGELFF | TGTGCCATCAGTGTTTCTAGCGGGGGGGCGGCCGGGGAGCTGTTTTTT
TRBJ1-2 | . | . | TRBV4-2 | CASSQGQGVGYTF | TGTGCCAGCAGCCAAGGGCAGGGTGTGGGCTACACCTTC
TRBJ2-5 | . | TRBD1 | TRBV5-6 | CASSPTGDGETQYF | TGTGCCAGCAGCCCGACAGGGGATGGAGAGACCCAGTACTTC
TRBJ2-7 | . | TRBD1 | TRBV18 | CASSPPTRGRFNDEQYF | TGTGCCAGCTCACCACCGACCAGGGGGCGGTTTAATGACGAGCAGTACTTC
TRBJ2-6 | . | TRBD1 | TRBV18 | CASSPGTGFSGANVLTF | TGTGCCAGCTCACCCGGGACAGGTTTCTCTGGGGCCAACGTCCTGACTTTC
TRBJ1-1 | . | . | TRBV29-1 | CSVGGGLTEAFF | TGCAGCGTTGGGGGGGGGCTCACTGAAGCTTTCTTT
TRBJ1-6 | . | . | TRBV6-5 | CASSRRQSYNSPLHF | TGTGCCAGCAGCCGACGACAGTCTTATAATTCACCCCTCCACTTT
TRBJ1-5 | . | TRBD1 | TRBV6-6 | CATETGDWANQPQHF | TGTGCCACAGAGACAGGGGATTGGGCCAATCAGCCCCAGCATTTT
TRBJ2-5 | . | TRBD1 | TRBV5-1 | CASSLEMTGGVETQYF | TGCGCCAGCAGCTTGGAAATGACAGGGGGTGTGGAGACCCAGTACTTC
TRBJ2-1 | . | TRBD2 | TRBV18 | CASSPPRGGVGEQFF | TGTGCCAGCTCACCACCGAGGGGAGGGGTCGGTGAGCAGTTCTTC
TRBJ1-3 | . | TRBD1 | TRBV19 | CASSPGQGSGNTIYF | TGTGCCAGTAGTCCAGGACAGGGTTCTGGAAACACCATATATTTT
TRBJ2-1 | . | TRBD2 | TRBV5-4 | CASSLMWASGSNEQFF | TGTGCCAGCAGCTTGATGTGGGCTAGCGGGAGTAATGAGCAGTTCTTC
TRBJ1-6 | . | . | TRBV11-2 | CASSPQGQYNSPLHF | TGTGCCAGCAGCCCACAGGGCCAATATAATTCACCCCTCCACTTT
TRBJ1-2 | . | . | TRBV7-2 | CASSLGLSGTSGYTF | TGTGCCAGCAGCTTAGGTCTTTCAGGGACTTCTGGCTACACCTTC
TRBJ1-4 | . | TRBD1 | TRBV5-1 | CASSLTQGANEKLFF | TGCGCCAGCAGCTTGACACAGGGGGCTAATGAAAAACTGTTTTTT
TRBJ2-3 | . | TRBD2 | TRBV30 | CAWSVTSADTDTQYF | TGTGCCTGGAGCGTGACTAGCGCAGACACAGATACGCAGTATTTT
TRBJ1-1 | . | . | TRBV6-1 | CASSEPGTPTLNTEAFF | TGTGCCAGCAGTGAACCCGGGACACCCACATTGAACACTGAAGCTTTCTTT
TRBJ2-1 | . | TRBD2 | TRBV29-1 | CSVEWASGSREQFF | TGCAGCGTTGAATGGGCTAGCGGGAGCCGTGAGCAGTTCTTC
TRBJ2-3 | . | TRBD2 | TRBV28 | CASSAPGLAPSTDTQYF | TGTGCCAGCAGTGCCCCGGGACTAGCGCCTAGCACAGATACGCAGTATTTT
TRBJ1-3 | . | . | TRBV7-2 | CASSLGQSNSGNTIYF | TGTGCCAGCAGCTTAGGACAGTCCAACTCTGGAAACACCATATATTTT
TRBJ2-7 | few | TRBD1 | TRBV6-1 | CASSDRQGVEIVQYF | TGTGCCAGCAGTGACCGACAGGGAGTTGAGATTGTGCAGTACTTC
TRBJ2-4 | . | TRBD2 | TRBV6-6 | CASSGGGAKNIQYF | TGTGCCAGCAGCGGCGGGGGGGCCAAAAACATTCAGTACTTC
TRBJ1-1 | . | . | TRBV6-6 | CASSYSGTNTEAFF | TGTGCCAGCAGTTACTCGGGCACAAACACTGAAGCTTTCTTT
TRBJ2-7 | few | . | TRBV7-2 | CASSLTVVVGHEQYF | TGTGCCAGCAGCTTAACGGTCGTAGTCGGTCACGAGCAGTACTTC
TRBJ1-1 | . | TRBD1 | TRBV4-1 | CASSHPTGYTEAFF | TGCGCCAGCAGCCACCCGACAGGGTACACTGAAGCTTTCTTT
TRBJ1-4 | . | TRBD1 | TRBV18 | CASSLGQTNEKLFF | TGTGCCAGCTCACTGGGACAGACTAATGAAAAACTGTTTTTT
TRBJ1-5 | . | . | TRBV4-3 | CASSQVRGGVQPQHF | TGCGCCAGCAGCCAAGTGAGAGGGGGTGTTCAGCCCCAGCATTTT
TRBJ1-2 | . | . | TRBV19 | CASTPQGPIPGGYTF | TGTGCCAGTACCCCACAGGGACCCATTCCGGGTGGCTACACCTTC
TRBJ1-5 | . | . | TRBV7-9 | CASSLAASPVQPQHF | TGTGCCAGCAGCTTAGCGGCCTCTCCTGTACAGCCCCAGCATTTT
TRBJ1-1 | . | TRBD1 | TRBV7-8 | CASRRGPDTEAFF | TGTGCCAGCCGCAGGGGGCCGGACACTGAAGCTTTCTTT
TRBJ2-7 | . | TRBD2 | TRBV7-8 | CASSLGTSGASSYEQYF | TGTGCCAGCAGCTTGGGGACTAGCGGGGCGAGCTCCTACGAGCAGTACTTC
TRBJ1-2 | . | . | TRBV4-1 | CASSQGANYGYTF | TGCGCCAGCAGCCAAGGGGCGAACTATGGCTACACCTTC
TRBJ1-5 | . | TRBD1 | TRBV18 | CASSPQDRPSNQPQHF | TGTGCCAGCTCACCACAGGACAGGCCAAGCAATCAGCCCCAGCATTTT
TRBJ1-1 | . | . | TRBV4-2 | CASSQDAGAMNTEAFF | TGTGCCAGCAGCCAAGACGCGGGAGCCATGAACACTGAAGCTTTCTTT